This T cell receptor (beta chain) comes out of a study of T cell responses to AZD1222 COVID-19 vaccine. Only in-frame clones appear in the TCRdb table, and some are missing; sequencing was by immunoSEQ multiplex PCR. The sample records more than 110,000 clones, approximately 90% being singletons. CDR3 size: 15 residues. The germline V gene encodes CDR1 MNHEY and CDR2 SVGEGT. Trimming shortened V by 2 bases and J by 6 bases, and 14 bases separated the two germline ends. This receptor was taken from an adult in good health. Source: peripheral blood, taken on day 0 of AZD1222 vaccination. The J gene is TRBJ1-5, the V gene TRBV6-2 or TRBV6-3; D gene uncertain. CDR3 amino acids: CASSYESRSGQPQHF. As DNA, the CDR3 is TGTGCCAGCAGTTACGAGAGCAGGAGCGGTCAGCCCCAGCATTTT.